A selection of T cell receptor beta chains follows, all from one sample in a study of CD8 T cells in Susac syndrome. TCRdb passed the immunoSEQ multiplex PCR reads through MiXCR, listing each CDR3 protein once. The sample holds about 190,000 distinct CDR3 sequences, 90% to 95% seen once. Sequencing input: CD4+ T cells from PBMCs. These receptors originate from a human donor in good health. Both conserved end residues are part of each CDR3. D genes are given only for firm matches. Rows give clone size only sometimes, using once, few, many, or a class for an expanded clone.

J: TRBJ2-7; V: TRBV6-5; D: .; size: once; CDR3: CASSYSSSRGYEQYF; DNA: TGTGCCAGCAGTTACTCGAGCTCCAGGGGTTACGAGCAGTACTTC
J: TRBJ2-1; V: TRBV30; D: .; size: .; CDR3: CAWNLASNEQFF; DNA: TGTGCCTGGAATCTAGCGTCCAATGAGCAGTTCTTC
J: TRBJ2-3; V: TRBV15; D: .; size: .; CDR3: CATSREAGTHTVYTQYF; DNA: TGTGCCACCAGCAGAGAGGCCGGGACACATACTGTCTATACGCAGTATTTT
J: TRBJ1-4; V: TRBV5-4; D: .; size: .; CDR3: CASTNRTVGEKLFF; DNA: TGTGCCAGCACAAACAGGACGGTAGGAGAAAAACTGTTTTTT
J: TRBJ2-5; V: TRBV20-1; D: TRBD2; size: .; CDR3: CSARYLAGGWETQYF; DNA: TGCAGTGCTAGATATCTAGCGGGAGGCTGGGAGACCCAGTACTTC
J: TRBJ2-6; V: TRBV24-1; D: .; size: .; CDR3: CATTYRDTCSSSVLTF; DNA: TGTGCCACCACCTACAGGGATACTTGCTCCTCCTCCGTCCTGACTTTC
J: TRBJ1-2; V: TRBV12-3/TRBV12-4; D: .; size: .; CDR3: CASSSGEGGYTF; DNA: TGTGCCAGCAGTTCGGGGGAGGGGGGCTACACCTTC
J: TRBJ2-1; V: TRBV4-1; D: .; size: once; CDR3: CASSQDKRPLLDEQFF; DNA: TGCGCCAGCAGCCAAGATAAGAGACCTCTTCTCGATGAGCAGTTCTTC
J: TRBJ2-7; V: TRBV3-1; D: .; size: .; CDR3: CASSSRHDEQYF; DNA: TGTGCCAGCAGCTCAAGACACGACGAGCAGTACTTC
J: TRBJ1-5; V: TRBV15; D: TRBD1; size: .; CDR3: CATSRDRDRDYSNQPQHF; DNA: TGTGCCACCAGCAGAGACCGGGACAGGGATTATAGCAATCAGCCCCAGCATTTT